This record concerns one TCR beta chain sequence. This clone was seen repeatedly, ten times or more. This clone's antigen is unknown. The read falls 3 residues short of the CDR3 end, and the missing part is taken from the germline J gene. The sample originates from a study of T cell clonality in common variable immunodeficiency (dated by TCRdb to about 2015). Standard criteria were used to diagnose CVID, namely serum IgG, IgA and/or IgM reduced below the normal range together with specific antibody deficiency. A total of 45 or so subjects (approximately 15 female and some 30 male; age range about 9 to 65 years, mean age approximately 40) were included in the CVID group. Most CVID patients and most healthy controls were of Caucasian heritage. At the time of study participation, every CVID subject had been on replacement immunoglobulin therapy for at least one year. When blood was collected, none of the CVID subjects were ill or on immunomodulatory or immunosuppressive medication. From each donor, about 5 to 8 ml of heparinized peripheral whole blood was collected. Genomic DNA from adults with common variable immune deficiency (CVID) and from healthy adult controls was the source for sequencing TCRbeta CDR3 repertoires. Diluted blood was density-centrifuged over Hypaque 1077 or Ficoll-Paque to isolate peripheral blood mononuclear cells. Genomic DNA was obtained from unsorted mononuclear cells through either Qiagen column purification or a centrifugation-based method.

CVID samples and control samples contributed equivalent amounts of genomic DNA as sequencing input. For every sample, a 60 bp segment covering the rearranged TCRbeta CDR3 region was amplified and then sequenced. The immunoSEQ assay, a bias-corrected multiplex PCR combined with high-throughput sequencing, was used to amplify TCRbeta. Processing in the source paper ran as follows. Every unique nucleotide sequence was considered a clone and was annotated with V, D and J genes, copy number and frequency. Sequences were labeled productive if in frame, and non-productive if out of frame or containing stop codons. As previously described, clonality was calculated on the basis of Shannon's entropy. The predicted amino acid sequences of productive clones were used to derive the mean CDR3 Kyte-Doolittle hydropathy. The R hclust function was used to hierarchically cluster scaled V gene usage with Manhattan distance and complete linkage. Sharing of clones by CDR3 amino acid sequence was evaluated through resampling of 12 repertoires per group over 100 rounds. The repertoires were screened for over 60 published EBV-specific TCRbeta sequences and 245 published CMV-specific TCRbeta sequences. A couple of CVID samples that yielded fewer than 10,000 sequences were excluded from the analysis, so fewer than 45 CVID repertoires were retained. Entries here come from immuneACCESS through TCRdb and include only in-frame sequences with V and J called. Some clones fail to appear in such tables; in the studies checked, an unresolved V gene covers under half of the shortfall, and the cause of the remainder is unknown. V, J and clone size are those of that table, while D and trimming were read from the DNA. The table gives roughly 42,000 clones for this sample, with none occurring only once. 5% to 6.5% of the sample lies in the top ten.

From V the trimming removes 4 bases and from J it removes 2 bases, while the gene matches leave 1 base of the junction unaccounted for. CDR1 and CDR2 are read off the germline V gene as SGHDT and YYEEEE. The CDR3 measures 13 amino acids from cysteine to phenylalanine. Shown are 30 bases from within the CDR3, in frame from base 1. Study-level results and caveats: Correlations between repertoire features and clinical complications were limited by patient heterogeneity within the CVID cohort. CVID TCRbeta sequences reportedly showed fewer deletions and N-nucleotide insertions and lacked highly modified clones with 13 or more V deletions. The authors noted that sequencing repertoires of T cell subpopulations would be needed to clarify what caused the increased clonality in CVID. Although equal DNA input was used, an average of approximately 82,000 unique sequences per sample was obtained for controls, compared with some 34,000 for CVID samples. TCRbeta clonality was higher in CVID subjects than in healthy controls (t-test p = 0.018), and the increase was most characteristic of about a third of subjects. CVID subjects shared fewer TCRbeta clones with each other than healthy controls did (p < 0.0001).

This sequence uses TRBV5-6 and TRBJ1-2; TRBD1 lines up with 8 middle nucleotides. The TCR originated in a human donor with common variable immunodeficiency. Specimen: peripheral blood mononuclear cells. CDR3 DNA, as far as it was read: TGTGCCAGCAGCCGGACAGGGAACTATGGC. It specifies CASSRTGNYG. The whole CDR3 sequence reads CASSRTGNYGYTF.